A single sample gave rise to the 17 T cell receptor beta chains below, sequenced in a study of shared clonotypes between healthy human individuals. In the naive CD8 group, cells lacked CD45RO and were positively selected for CCR7, so terminally differentiated effector memory CD45RA+ cells were left out. Produced via immunoSEQ multiplex PCR; TCRdb's table is partial and in-frame only. The sample has some 2,100,000 clones; about 92% are singletons. Sequenced sample: naive CD8+ T cells from PBMCs. The receptors shown here come from a man aged 18 to 30 in good health. Some clones in this sample may be carry-over from other donors' samples.

V usage is TRBV19 and J usage is TRBJ1-5, with D perhaps matching TRBD1 (5 bases). Germline V gene lookup returns CDR1 LNHDA and CDR2 SQIVND (reference sequence). The V end lost 9 bases, the J end lost 10 bases, and 19 bases lay between the germline ends. The CDR3 has 13 amino acids. The CDR3: CASGWGAEPPQHF. The CDR3, as DNA: TGTGCCAGCGGTTGGGGCGCCGAACCTCCCCAGCATTTT.

The V and J genes are TRBV9 and TRBJ2-7; D gene ambiguous. CDR3 length: 14 amino acids. V lost 4 bases, J lost 5 bases, and 16 bases lay in between. Germline V gene sequence: CDR1 SGDLS, CDR2 YYNGEE. CDR3 DNA sequence: TGTGCCAGCAGCTCCCGGGTCGAGAATGACGAGCAGTACTTC. Translating it yields CASSSRVENDEQYF.

CDR3 sequence reads: CATKPIDVGYEQYF. The CDR3 DNA sequence: TGTGCCACCAAACCTATAGACGTCGGTTACGAGCAGTACTTC. The chain joins TRBV28 to TRBJ2-7; D unresolved. The CDR3 is 14 residues long. Trimming took off 10 bases at V and 4 bases at J, with 20 bases between the two ends. Germline V lookup: CDR1 MDHEN, CDR2 SYDVKM.

The gene calls are TRBV11-2 and TRBJ2-1; 8 bases agree with TRBD2. CDR3 length equals 15 residues. The ends lost 4 bases at V and 16 bases at J; junction bases unmatched: 18. The germline V gene encodes CDR1 SGHAT and CDR2 FQNNGV. The CDR3 DNA is TGTGCCAGCAGCTCCCGCGACTCGCCAGCGGGAGTATCTTTCTTC. The encoded protein is CASSSRDSPAGVSFF.

The V gene is TRBV6-1, the J gene TRBJ1-1, with a possible D match to TRBD1 (5 bases). V was shortened by 4 bases and J by 6 bases, with 12 bases between the two germline ends. CDR1 MNHNS and CDR2 SASEGT come from the germline V gene. The CDR3 is 13 residues long. In nucleotides, the CDR3 is TGTGCCAGCAGTGGGGGGGAGTGGGCTGAAGCTTTCTTT. Translating gives CASSGGEWAEAFF.

This chain joins TRBV7-6 and TRBJ2-7; D gene ambiguous. The CDR3 length is 15 residues. From germline, CDR1 is SGHVS and CDR2 FNYEAQ. The V end was cut by 1 base, the J end by 2 bases, with 12 bases between. CDR3 loop: CASSLVGDLAYEQYF. In DNA form, the CDR3 reads TGTGCCAGCAGCTTAGTCGGAGATCTAGCCTACGAGCAGTACTTC. The complete variable domain, with remaining parts taken from reference TRBV7-6 and TRBJ2-7, reads GAGVSQSPRYKVTKRGQDVALRCDPISGHVSLYWYRQALGQGPEFLTYFNYEAQQDKSGLPNDRFSAERPEGSISTLTIQRTEQRDSAMYRCASSLVGDLAYEQYFGPGTRLTVT.

The J gene is TRBJ1-4, the V gene TRBV9; TRBD1 might be the D (5 bases). This CDR3 is 15 amino acids long. Germline V gene sequence: CDR1 SGDLS, CDR2 YYNGEE. Trimming took 6 bases from V and 0 from J, leaving 12 bases between them. Here the CDR3 reads CASNLAGTTNEKLFF. CDR3 DNA: TGTGCCAGCAACCTAGCAGGGACAACTAATGAAAAACTGTTTTTT.

The chain has TRBV27 and TRBJ2-1; 7 nucleotides match TRBD1. Germline V gene sequence: CDR1 MNHEY, CDR2 SMNVEV (reference sequence). The CDR3 has 14 residues. The J segment lost 7 bases and the V segment lost 4 bases, leaving 7 bases of the junction unmatched. CDR3 in DNA: TGTGCCAGCAGTTCCCCAGAACAGGGGAATGAGCAGTTCTTC. Amino acids: CASSSPEQGNEQFF.

A single count supports this clone. The rearrangement joins TRBV4-1 to TRBJ1-2; TRBD1 matches 8 bases. The CDR3 is 13 amino acids. The J segment lost 7 bases and the V segment lost 3 bases, leaving 4 bases of the junction unmatched. The V gene's germline CDR1 is MGHRA and CDR2 YSYEKL. The CDR3 DNA reads as TGCGCCAGCAGCCAGGCCACAGGGGGTGGCTACACCTTC. Protein sequence: CASSQATGGGYTF.

The V and J genes are TRBV29-1 and TRBJ2-1; 8 bases agree with TRBD1. J was trimmed by 5 bases and V by 0 bases; bases with no gene match: 9. CDR1 SQVTM and CDR2 ANQGSEA come from the germline V gene. The CDR3 sequence is 16 residues long. The chain's CDR3 is CSVEDWGQGADNEQFF. The DNA for the CDR3 is TGCAGCGTTGAAGATTGGGGCCAGGGGGCAGACAATGAGCAGTTCTTC.

This rearrangement joins TRBV9 to TRBJ1-5; TRBD1 agrees at 9 bases. The CDR3 consists of 13 residues. Looked up from germline, CDR1 is SGDLS and CDR2 is YYNGEE. The V and J ends lost 2 bases and 7 bases, in that order; junction bases with no gene match: 1. The DNA of the CDR3 is TGTGCCAGCAGCGTGGGGACAGGGCAGCCCCAGCATTTT. Translating gives CASSVGTGQPQHF. The whole variable domain, filled in from reference TRBV9 and TRBJ1-5, reads DSGVTQTPKHLITATGQRVTLRCSPRSGDLSVYWYQQSLDQGLQFLIQYYNGEERAKGNILERFSAQQFPDLHSELNLSSLELGDSALYFCASSVGTGQPQHFGDGTRLSIL.

The chain couples TRBV14 to TRBJ2-3; 7 bases line up with TRBD1. Unmatched junction bases numbered 4, after V lost 3 bases and J lost 7 bases. The germline V gene has CDR1 SGHDN and CDR2 FVKESK. This CDR3 has 13 residues. As DNA, the CDR3 is TGTGCCAGCAGCCAGGACAGGCGGTATACGCAGTATTTT. Amino acid sequence: CASSQDRRYTQYF.

The V gene is TRBV27, the J gene TRBJ2-7; 10 bases agree with TRBD2. The trim removed 5 bases at V and 6 bases at J, leaving 7 bases unmatched. Germline lookup yields CDR1 MNHEY and CDR2 SMNVEV (reference sequence). CDR3 length: 14 residues. CDR3 sequence: CASSILAGAGEQYF. The CDR3 coding sequence is TGTGCCAGCAGTATTCTAGCGGGAGCGGGCGAGCAGTACTTC.

This clone was seen a single time. The rearrangement links TRBV7-8 to TRBJ2-2; no reliable D call. V lost 1 base and J 2 bases, leaving 8 bases between the germline ends. The CDR3 consists of 15 residues. Germline V gives CDR1 SGHVS, CDR2 FQNEAQ. CDR3 sequence (DNA): TGTGCCAGCAGCTTAGTGGGTCCTAACACCGGGGAGCTGTTTTTT. It specifies CASSLVGPNTGELFF.

The chain employs TRBV6-1 and TRBJ2-7, with TRBD2 identical over 7 bases. After removal of 11 bases from V and 4 bases from J, the junction contained 8 bases not matched to a gene. This CDR3 region has 12 residues. The germline V gene has CDR1 MNHNS and CDR2 SASEGT. The DNA for the CDR3 is TGTGCCGGAAGCGGGGCCGCGTACGAGCAGTACTTC. Its protein is CAGSGAAYEQYF.

V gene TRBV5-5 combines with J gene TRBJ1-6; no reliable D call. Per germline, CDR1 SGHKS and CDR2 YYEKEE (reference sequence). This CDR3 is built from 15 residues. V shed 1 base and J shed 10 bases, with 15 bases lying between them. The chain's CDR3 is CASSLYGDKGSPLHF. The CDR3 region has the DNA TGTGCCAGCAGCTTGTACGGGGATAAGGGATCACCCCTCCACTTT.

This clone has a single count. The chain recombines TRBV6-5 with TRBJ1-2, with D maybe TRBD1 (6 bases). The CDR3 runs to 15 residues. CDR1 is MNHEY and CDR2 is SVGAGI in the germline V gene. V was clipped by 6 bases and J by 5 bases, with 19 bases between them. Here the CDR3 DNA reads TGTGCCAGCAGCCGAGAGGGAGGGGGGCGTTATGGCTACACCTTC. As protein: CASSREGGGRYGYTF.